Detailed here is one TCR beta chain. This specimen belongs to a study of blood T cell repertoires in COVID-19. Study-wide context: COVID-19 samples from acute and convalescent phases originated in the United States, Italy and Spain. PBMCs, B-cell-depleted T cells, or T cells provided the cDNA or gDNA that made up the material.

The CDR3 is made up of 17 amino acids. The authors' processing: Reference gene primers were amplified, and this amplification served to estimate nucleated cell counts. The repertoire was sequenced with immunoSEQ multiplex PCR; TCRdb's copy has only in-frame clones and lacks some. V and J calls plus clone size are reproduced from that table; the DNA served to infer D and trimming. The table records 200,000 to 300,000 clones, 80% to 85% of them present only once. V and J are TRBV21-1 and TRBJ2-2; the listed D gene, TRBD2, was not tested against the DNA. TRBV21-1 is annotated as a pseudogene. The clonotype originates from an older woman with active or convalescent COVID-19. The specimen sequenced was peripheral blood. DNA of the CDR3: TGTGCCAGCAGCACGTCCCGGGGGGCGCGTCAGGGCGGGGAGCTGTTTTTT. This encodes CASSTSRGARQGGELFF.